Included here is one TCR beta chain sequence, with context. It has no known antigen specificity. The record has no base qualities; no much larger clone is one base away. V is cut by 5 bases and J by 5 bases, and the space between the germline ends is 18 bases. Looking up the germline V gene yields CDR1 SGHNT and CDR2 YENEEA. The CDR3, cysteine through phenylalanine, is 15 amino acids long. The only DNA kept is the CDR3, 45 bases in frame from the first base. Only healthy Caucasian donors were included. Three pairs of female monozygotic twins, all aged roughly 18 to 29 years, were included in the twin cohort. Positive isolation kits from Invitrogen were used to isolate CD4+ and CD8+ T cell populations. The library was built by means of 5' RACE. The listed sequencing device is Illumina HiSeq 2000. Template switching added a universal primer binding site, and the final cDNA carried a unique molecular identifier that allowed TCR cDNA molecules to be counted accurately. First-strand cDNA for TCR alpha and beta chains was synthesized from specific primers in the conserved constant-segment region. To control for contamination, each cDNA library was double barcoded with a SMART-Mk sample barcode plus Illumina barcodes. TruSeq adapter sequences along with Illumina sample barcodes were introduced in two successive PCR steps. TCR alpha and beta cDNA libraries were sequenced on the Illumina HiSeq platform with custom primers. The authors' analysis ran thus. MiGEC processed the raw reads to extract unique molecular identifiers, while MiXCR was used to determine the CDR3 positions. Recombination models were inferred per individual with the repgenHMM and IGoR tools using an EM algorithm. The tcR package in R was used for shared clonotype analysis, with sharing normalized by the product of cloneset sizes. To study raw recombination without the effects of thymic and clonal selection, out-of-frame nonproductive sequences were analyzed. Clones were called with MiXCR by TCRdb after fastp trimmed the public reads at Q25, and only in-frame beta chains were retained. Identical CDR3 proteins give one entry, which carries the most common genes and DNA. The V and J calls, along with clone size, are taken from TCRdb and not from the paper's own processing. For this sample there are 400,000 to 550,000 distinct CDR3 sequences; roughly 21% appear just once. The ten largest clones capture about 0.99% of the sample.

This specimen belongs to a study of identical twins (TCRdb year 2016). About the investigation overall: TCR alpha and beta repertoires from monozygotic twins, unrelated adults of various ages and cord blood were deep-sequenced to test whether fetal clonotypes persist. To rule out contamination, replicate twin experiments were performed at different times with different library preparation protocols. General conclusions and limits of the study: Abundant cord blood beta clonotypes had fewer insertions, young adult naive repertoires showed a similar but weaker trend, and memory repertoires showed no such trend. Invariant T cells such as MAIT and iNKT could partly confound zero-insertion analyses, although diverse VJ usage argued against such confounding for most clonotypes. Out-of-frame TCR alpha sharing in monozygotic twins was systematically underestimated by recombination models, whereas sharing between unrelated individuals was in agreement with the recombination models. Compared with coincidental sharing between unrelated individuals, an excess of low generation-probability sequences was observed among out-of-frame TCR alpha sequences shared between twins. Because the same donors could not be followed over many years, conclusions were based on cross-sectional statistical analysis. Excess twin sharing in beta out-of-frame sequences was weaker because fewer shared sequences lowered the signal-to-noise ratio.

The data were also submitted as part of a second study, on T cells expressing NK-cell markers. The second publication reports: Several donors provided sorted CD3+CD56+NKG2C+, CD3+CD56+NKG2C- and CD3+CD56-NKG2C+ T-cell subsets, whose TCR beta-chain repertoires were profiled. Seven of the eight sequenced donors were HCMV-seropositive and one was HCMV-seronegative. To restrict sorting to alphabetaTCR-expressing T cells, an anti-gammadeltaTCR antibody was added in several experiments. In more than 5 donors, the dominant CD3+CD56+NKG2C+ clonotypes ranked among the top 10 CD8+ clonotypes, making up roughly 1.0-7.0% of CD8+ T cells. Those dominant clonotypes were again the most abundant among CD3+CD56-NKG2C+ cells in a few donors, at about 25-65%. Whether the expanded NKG2C-expressing T cell clones were specific for HCMV antigens remained unclear. The eight sequenced donors were randomly selected healthy volunteers, three men and five women. A commercial ELISA kit detecting HCMV-specific IgG in serum was used to determine HCMV serostatus. Reads were demultiplexed and grouped by UMI with MIGEC, and clonotypes were assembled and quantified with MiTCR. To exclude erroneous sequences, any TCR cDNA sequence not supported by at least two reads was discarded. The tcR package was used for downstream repertoire analysis, and clonotypes were matched across fractions by CDR3 nucleotide sequence plus V segment. VDJmatch was used to annotate antigen specificity against VDJdb, with one amino acid substitution in CDR3 allowed.

Sequencing was performed on CD4+ T cells sorted from blood. The clonotype originates from a woman aged 18-30 years in good health. The chain employs TRBV11-3 and TRBJ1-1; the D gene is perhaps TRBD1, on 5 matching bases. CDR3 sequence: CASSGGRDRHTEAFF. The DNA reads as follows: TGTGCCAGCAGCGGAGGACGAGACAGACATACTGAAGCTTTCTTT.